A selection of T cell receptor beta chains follows, all from one sample in a study of blood T cell repertoires in COVID-19. Here immunoSEQ multiplex PCR was the method, and the copy in TCRdb shows in-frame clones only, minus some. The sample shows roughly 97,000 clones, about nine tenths of them seen only once. The specimen was peripheral blood. The receptors were gathered from a man between 60 and 70 years old with acute or convalescent COVID-19. The CDR3 runs from the conserved cysteine through the conserved F or W. The order of the fields is J gene, V gene, D gene, clone size, CDR3 protein. The D gene is left open where the match is weak. Size is stated for part of the rows, as once, few or many counts, or as a class when the clone is expanded.

j_call: TRBJ2-1; v_call: TRBV7-8; d_call: TRBD1; clone_size: -; cdr3_aa: CASSSFGQGAEQFF
j_call: TRBJ1-2; v_call: TRBV5-6; d_call: -; clone_size: -; cdr3_aa: CASSLDSFYGYTF
j_call: TRBJ2-1; v_call: TRBV29-1; d_call: TRBD2; clone_size: -; cdr3_aa: CSVLPAGVEQFF
j_call: TRBJ1-1; v_call: TRBV10-2; d_call: TRBD1; clone_size: -; cdr3_aa: CASRDRGRATEAFF
j_call: TRBJ2-1; v_call: TRBV9; d_call: TRBD1; clone_size: -; cdr3_aa: CASSIHLGTGLNNEQFF
j_call: TRBJ1-2; v_call: TRBV7-2; d_call: -; clone_size: -; cdr3_aa: CASSRDRNYGYTF
j_call: TRBJ1-4; v_call: TRBV6-1; d_call: -; clone_size: -; cdr3_aa: CASSVSPSGQVNEKLFF
j_call: TRBJ2-2; v_call: TRBV7-8; d_call: -; clone_size: -; cdr3_aa: CASSLTVTFTGELFF
j_call: TRBJ1-2; v_call: TRBV29-1; d_call: -; clone_size: -; cdr3_aa: CSASGVSPGYTF
j_call: TRBJ1-3; v_call: TRBV7-8; d_call: -; clone_size: -; cdr3_aa: CASSLGGSGNTIYF
j_call: TRBJ1-2; v_call: TRBV7-9; d_call: TRBD1; clone_size: -; cdr3_aa: CASSGSTGGINRGYTF
j_call: TRBJ1-3; v_call: TRBV5-4; d_call: -; clone_size: -; cdr3_aa: CASSPSTTGLSGNTIYF
j_call: TRBJ1-1; v_call: TRBV11-2; d_call: TRBD1; clone_size: -; cdr3_aa: CASSPLQGVGTEAFF
j_call: TRBJ1-1; v_call: TRBV3-1/TRBV3-2; d_call: TRBD1; clone_size: -; cdr3_aa: CASSRYQTGASEAFF
j_call: TRBJ1-1; v_call: TRBV10-3; d_call: -; clone_size: -; cdr3_aa: CAISEQGNTEAFF
j_call: TRBJ1-1; v_call: TRBV6-5; d_call: TRBD1; clone_size: -; cdr3_aa: CASRQGQGLNTEAFF
j_call: TRBJ1-2; v_call: TRBV10-3; d_call: TRBD1; clone_size: -; cdr3_aa: CAISESDRGDYGYTF
j_call: TRBJ1-1; v_call: TRBV25-1; d_call: -; clone_size: -; cdr3_aa: CASRIGLGGTEAFF
j_call: TRBJ1-4; v_call: TRBV5-1; d_call: TRBD1; clone_size: -; cdr3_aa: CASSWGGQGTTNEKLFF
j_call: TRBJ1-2; v_call: TRBV25-1; d_call: -; clone_size: -; cdr3_aa: CASSEVGGGYTF
j_call: TRBJ1-4; v_call: TRBV5-1; d_call: TRBD1; clone_size: -; cdr3_aa: CASRSGGHAEKLFF
j_call: TRBJ2-2; v_call: TRBV2; d_call: -; clone_size: -; cdr3_aa: CASNGGLGSAGGTGELFF
j_call: TRBJ2-3; v_call: TRBV6-7; d_call: TRBD1; clone_size: once; cdr3_aa: CAKRQGPPDTQYF
j_call: TRBJ1-2; v_call: TRBV6-6; d_call: -; clone_size: -; cdr3_aa: CASSPEGRNYGYTF
j_call: TRBJ1-1; v_call: TRBV6-5; d_call: TRBD1; clone_size: -; cdr3_aa: CASSYSSGGTEAFF
j_call: TRBJ2-7; v_call: TRBV3-1/TRBV3-2; d_call: TRBD1; clone_size: -; cdr3_aa: CASSQDIRDRISYEQYF
j_call: TRBJ1-4; v_call: TRBV5-1; d_call: -; clone_size: -; cdr3_aa: CASSRAPTGINEKLFF
j_call: TRBJ1-1; v_call: TRBV10-1; d_call: -; clone_size: -; cdr3_aa: CASSTQGFTEAFF
j_call: TRBJ1-6; v_call: TRBV15; d_call: -; clone_size: -; cdr3_aa: CATRRTGGSYNSPLHF
j_call: TRBJ1-2; v_call: TRBV5-4; d_call: -; clone_size: -; cdr3_aa: CASSFGGKDYGYTF
j_call: TRBJ1-6; v_call: TRBV10-3; d_call: -; clone_size: -; cdr3_aa: CASGRWTDDSPLHF
j_call: TRBJ2-1; v_call: TRBV11-3; d_call: TRBD2; clone_size: once; cdr3_aa: CASSLEGRTSGGSSYNEQFF
j_call: TRBJ1-1; v_call: TRBV2; d_call: -; clone_size: -; cdr3_aa: CASMREGHPNTEGFF
j_call: TRBJ2-2; v_call: TRBV5-1; d_call: -; clone_size: -; cdr3_aa: CASSLGQNTGELFF
j_call: TRBJ1-2; v_call: TRBV19; d_call: -; clone_size: once; cdr3_aa: CASTDTRYGYTF
j_call: TRBJ2-1; v_call: TRBV27; d_call: -; clone_size: -; cdr3_aa: CASSLRQGGNEQFF
j_call: TRBJ2-2; v_call: TRBV6-5; d_call: -; clone_size: -; cdr3_aa: CASSYRGTGELFF
j_call: TRBJ2-2; v_call: TRBV5-1; d_call: TRBD1; clone_size: -; cdr3_aa: CASSLNPGQGHTGELFF
j_call: TRBJ1-4; v_call: TRBV20-1; d_call: -; clone_size: -; cdr3_aa: CSAAYNEKLFF
j_call: TRBJ2-2; v_call: TRBV18; d_call: -; clone_size: -; cdr3_aa: CASSPRDAGNTGELFF
j_call: TRBJ1-2; v_call: TRBV5-1; d_call: -; clone_size: -; cdr3_aa: CASSEANYGYTF
j_call: TRBJ1-2; v_call: TRBV29-1; d_call: -; clone_size: -; cdr3_aa: CSVLGATINYGYTF